This TCR beta chain was observed in a study of OX40 agonist ivuxolimab in advanced cancers. For the study at large: The patients got ivuxolimab, which is an agonistic anti-OX40 (CD134) antibody. Dose-escalation patients had hepatocellular carcinoma, melanoma, renal cell or head and neck cancer.

Germline CDR1 SNHLY, CDR2 FYNNEI. The CDR3 runs to 15 residues. V shed 2 bases and J 3 bases; nucleotides not matched to a gene: 3. The timepoints at which blood was sampled were baseline, cycle 4 day 1, and cycle 7 day 1. Libraries were prepared by immunoSEQ multiplex PCR; TCRdb keeps only in-frame clonotypes and omits some of them. This repertoire shows approximately 28,000 clones, approximately 90% found once; its top ten account for roughly a fifth. V gene TRBV2 combines with J gene TRBJ1-3, with TRBD1 matching 8 bases. This material consisted of CD4+ or CD8+ T cells sorted from blood, taken in a trial of the OX40 agonist ivuxolimab. The source is an adult with an advanced solid tumor such as melanoma, head and neck, liver or kidney cancer. The CDR3 sequence: CASSEPGTGGNTIYF. The CDR3 bases are TGTGCCAGCAGTGAACCCGGGACAGGTGGAAACACCATATATTTT. Combining the CDR3 with reference TRBV2 and TRBJ1-3 gives the whole variable domain EPEVTQTPSHQVTQMGQEVILRCVPISNHLYFYWYRQILGQKVEFLVSFYNNEISEKSEIFDDQFSVERPDGSNFTLKIRSTKLEDSAMYFCASSEPGTGGNTIYFGEGSWLTVV.